The next 15 T cell receptor beta chains were all read from a single sample in a study of neurological immune-mediated disorders. In TCRdb, the 5' RACE reads were re-called with MiXCR into one record per CDR3 protein. The sample lists about 76,000 distinct CDR3 sequences, approximately 17% seen once, with 15% to 19% in the top ten. Sequences were obtained from PBMCs. The receptors stem from a middle-aged woman in good health.

The rearrangement joins TRBV19 to TRBJ1-5, with 7 bases that match TRBD1. Germline values: CDR1 LNHDA, CDR2 SQIVND (reference sequence). The CDR3 has 16 amino acids. With V trimmed by 6 bases and J by 3 bases, 11 bases remained unmatched. CDR3 sequence reads: CASRLGRDSLNQPQHF. The CDR3 DNA follows: TGTGCCAGTAGGCTGGGTAGGGACAGCCTCAATCAGCCCCAGCATTTT.

This clonotype appeared many times. The chain couples TRBV2 to TRBJ2-7, with 9 bases fitting TRBD2. This CDR3 is 17 amino acids long. Germline CDR1 SNHLY, CDR2 FYNNEI. The V and J ends lost 0 bases and 6 bases, in that order; junction bases with no gene match: 12. The CDR3: CASSEARAGLASLEQYF. CDR3 nucleotide sequence: TGTGCCAGCAGTGAAGCGCGGGCGGGACTAGCCTCCCTCGAGCAGTACTTC.

In this sample, this clonotype turned up many times. The chain recombines TRBV20-1 with TRBJ1-2; weak D call: TRBD1 (5 bases). Trimming took off 1 base at V and 6 bases at J, with 12 bases between the two ends. The CDR3 length is 13 residues. Germline CDR1 reads DFQATT; CDR2 reads SNEGSKA (reference sequence). Here the CDR3 reads CSARVGTGDGYTF. The CDR3 DNA is TGCAGTGCTAGAGTCGGGACGGGGGATGGCTACACCTTC.

This clonotype was observed many times. The chain has TRBV7-9 and TRBJ2-5, with 8 bases that match TRBD2. In germline, CDR1 is SEHNR, CDR2 FQNEAQ (reference sequence). V shed 4 bases, J shed 5 bases, and the junction held 6 bases outside the gene matches. The CDR3 extends over 14 amino acids. In DNA form, the CDR3 reads TGTGCCAGCAGCTATCCGGGGGGGGAGGAGACCCAGTACTTC. Translating it yields CASSYPGGEETQYF.

V is TRBV20-1 and J is TRBJ2-1, with 9 bases that match TRBD2. The CDR3 is 16 residues long. CDR1 and CDR2 from the germline V gene are DFQATT and SNEGSKA (reference sequence). The V and J ends lost 5 bases and 4 bases, in that order; junction bases with no gene match: 12. This CDR3 reads CSASRPGRGGYNEQFF. The DNA for the CDR3 is TGCAGTGCTTCGAGACCGGGGCGGGGGGGGTACAATGAGCAGTTCTTC.

This clonotype has ten or more counts. The chain has TRBV20-1 and TRBJ1-1; 7 bases match TRBD1. V lost 5 bases to trimming and J lost 1 base; unmatched junction nucleotides: 7. This CDR3 is built from 14 residues. CDR1 and CDR2 (germline): DFQATT, SNEGSKA (reference sequence). The CDR3 spells CSASSTGANTEAFF. CDR3 nucleotides: TGCAGTGCTTCCAGTACAGGGGCGAACACTGAAGCTTTCTTT.

In its sample, this clonotype was seen many times. The chain employs TRBV7-2 and TRBJ1-2, with 7 bases fitting TRBD1. This CDR3 has 14 residues. V shed 5 bases, J shed 6 bases, and the junction held 9 bases outside the gene matches. The germline CDR1 and CDR2 sequences are SGHTA and FQGNSA. The CDR3 sequence is CASSPRTGPHGYTF. The CDR3 nucleotides read TGTGCCAGCAGCCCCCGGACAGGACCTCATGGCTACACCTTC.

This clonotype was recorded many times. This chain uses TRBV5-1 with TRBJ1-6; D ambiguous. CDR3 length equals 15 residues. CDR1 and CDR2 (germline): SGHRS, YFSETQ. Trimming left V 1 base short and J 4 bases short, with 9 bases between. As DNA, the CDR3 is TGCGCCAGCAGCTTGTTCGATACTTATAATTCACCCCTCCACTTT. This sequence encodes CASSLFDTYNSPLHF. Full variable domain (remainder filled in from reference TRBV5-1 and TRBJ1-6): KAGVTQTPRYLIKTRGQQVTLSCSPISGHRSVSWYQQTPGQGLQFLFEYFSETQRNKGNFPGRFSGRQFSNSRSEMNVSTLELGDSALYLCASSLFDTYNSPLHFGNGTRLTVT.

This clonotype was detected ten times or more. V usage is TRBV7-2 and J usage is TRBJ2-1, with 11 positions matching TRBD2. In germline, CDR1 is SGHTA, CDR2 FQGNSA. CDR3 length: 16 amino acids. The J segment lost 5 bases and the V segment lost 1 base, leaving 4 bases of the junction unmatched. CDR3: CASSLDSGGAHNEQFF. The DNA for the CDR3 is TGTGCCAGCAGCTTAGATAGCGGGGGGGCCCACAATGAGCAGTTCTTC.

This clonotype was found many times. The chain joins TRBV20-1 to TRBJ1-2, with D perhaps matching TRBD1 (5 bases). Germline-derived CDR1 and CDR2 are DFQATT and SNEGSKA (reference sequence). The V end lost 0 bases, the J end lost 3 bases, and 11 bases lay between the germline ends. This CDR3 contains 14 residues. The CDR3 nucleotides are TGCAGTGCTAGAGATTTTCAGGGTTACTATGGCTACACCTTC. Translated, it gives CSARDFQGYYGYTF.

This clonotype was observed many times. The V gene is TRBV4-1, the J gene TRBJ2-4, with 10 bases aligning to TRBD1. The CDR3 has 15 amino acids. Germline CDR1 MGHRA, CDR2 YSYEKL. Trimming removed 4 bases from V and 7 bases from J; junction bases left unmatched: 7. For the CDR3, the DNA is TGCGCCAGCAGCCCCCCGCGGACAGGGGGTAACATTCAGTACTTC. Translated: CASSPPRTGGNIQYF.

Only one count was recorded for this clonotype. This chain joins TRBV18 and TRBJ2-1; D possibly corresponds to TRBD2 (5 bases). Germline lookup yields CDR1 KGHSH and CDR2 LQKENI. With 7 bases removed from V and 11 bases from J, the gap between germline ends came to 15 bases. The CDR3 extends over 12 amino acids. The CDR3 coding sequence is TGTGCCAGCTTCGTCCGCCGGGAACAGCAGTTCTTC. It specifies CASFVRREQQFF.

This clonotype was picked up many times. This chain connects TRBV12-3 or TRBV12-4 to TRBJ2-7; D is undetermined. This CDR3 is 13 amino acids long. Trimming pared 5 bases from V and 10 bases from J, leaving 18 bases between. CDR3 nucleotides: TGTGCCAGCAGTCCCACCTTTGACCTTCCCCAGTACGTC. This gives the protein CASSPTFDLPQYV.

Here the CDR3 reads CASSSNPQSNNYGYTF. CDR3 bases: TGTGCCAGCAGCTCCAACCCCCAGTCTAATAACTATGGCTACACCTTC. The J gene is TRBJ1-2, the V gene TRBV7-8; D gene uncertain. The germline CDR1 and CDR2 sequences are SGHVS and FQNEAQ. This CDR3 spans 16 amino acids. Trimming stripped 4 bases from V and 1 base from J, with 16 bases between.

This clonotype was recorded many times. The chain links TRBV2 to TRBJ2-5; no reliable D call. Looked up from germline, CDR1 is SNHLY and CDR2 is FYNNEI. V was pared by 4 bases and J by 2 bases, with 8 bases between. The CDR3 consists of 13 residues. In nucleotides, the CDR3 is TGTGCCAGCAGTGGTAGTCGGCAAGAGACCCAGTACTTC. It translates to CASSGSRQETQYF. Full variable domain (outside the CDR3, taken from reference TRBV2 and TRBJ2-5): EPEVTQTPSHQVTQMGQEVILRCVPISNHLYFYWYRQILGQKVEFLVSFYNNEISEKSEIFDDQFSVERPDGSNFTLKIRSTKLEDSAMYFCASSGSRQETQYFGPGTRLLVL.